The sequence of this TCR beta chain was determined in a study of radiation and T cells in renal cell carcinoma. Study details: Nephrectomy followed 15 Gy stereotactic body radiation by 4 weeks. Whole-study findings and limits: Top tumor clonotypes rose in blood 2 weeks post-radiation, then contracted.

V lost 3 bases to trimming and J lost 7 bases, with 13 bases between them. This CDR3 region has 13 residues. Germline V gene data show CDR1 as SQVTM and CDR2 as ANQGSEA. The time point was: baseline pretreatment blood. Treatment meaning: 15 Gy SBRT to primary tumor, nephrectomy 4 weeks later. After SBRT, blood was collected at 2 and 4 weeks, plus baseline. This renal cell carcinoma was of the clear cell type. Here immunoSEQ multiplex PCR was the method, and the copy in TCRdb shows in-frame clones only, minus some. The sample records approximately 63,000 clones, 60% to 85% being singletons. In the case of this clone: No antigen is known for it.

The specimen was blood, collected from a patient whose treatment included radiotherapy and nephrectomy. This receptor was identified in a man aged 55-75 years with renal cell carcinoma. The gene calls are TRBV29-1 and TRBJ2-1; D is ambiguous. The CDR3 sequence is CSVERPARNEQFF. The CDR3 nucleotides read TGCAGCGTTGAGAGGCCCGCTCGGAATGAGCAGTTCTTC.